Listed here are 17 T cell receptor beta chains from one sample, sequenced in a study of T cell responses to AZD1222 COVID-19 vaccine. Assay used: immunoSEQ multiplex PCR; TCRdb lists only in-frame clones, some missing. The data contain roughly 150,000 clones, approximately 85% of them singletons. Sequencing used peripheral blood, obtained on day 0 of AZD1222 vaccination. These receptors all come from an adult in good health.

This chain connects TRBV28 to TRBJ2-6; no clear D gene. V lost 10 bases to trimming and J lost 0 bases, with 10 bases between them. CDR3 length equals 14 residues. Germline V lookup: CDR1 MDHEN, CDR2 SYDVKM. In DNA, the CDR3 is TGTGCCATATCGCGAGGCTCTGGGGCCAACGTCCTGACTTTC. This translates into CAISRGSGANVLTF.

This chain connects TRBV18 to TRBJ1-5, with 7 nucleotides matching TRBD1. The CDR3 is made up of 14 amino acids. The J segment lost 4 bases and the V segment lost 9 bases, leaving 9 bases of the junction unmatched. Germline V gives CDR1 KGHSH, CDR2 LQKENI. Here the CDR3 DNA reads TGTGCCAGTGCCCCGGGACAGCAAAATCAGCCCCAGCATTTT. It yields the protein CASAPGQQNQPQHF. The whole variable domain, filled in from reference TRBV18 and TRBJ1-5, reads NAGVMQNPRHLVRRRGQEARLRCSPMKGHSHVYWYRQLPEEGLKFMVYLQKENIIDESGMPKERFSAEFPKEGPSILRIQQVVRGDSAAYFCASAPGQQNQPQHFGDGTRLSIL.

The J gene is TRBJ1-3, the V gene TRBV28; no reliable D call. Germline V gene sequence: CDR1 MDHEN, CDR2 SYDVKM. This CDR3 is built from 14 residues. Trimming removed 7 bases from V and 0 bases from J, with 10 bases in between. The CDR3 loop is CASMKRVSGNTIYF. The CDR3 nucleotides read TGTGCCAGCATGAAGAGAGTCTCTGGAAACACCATATATTTT.

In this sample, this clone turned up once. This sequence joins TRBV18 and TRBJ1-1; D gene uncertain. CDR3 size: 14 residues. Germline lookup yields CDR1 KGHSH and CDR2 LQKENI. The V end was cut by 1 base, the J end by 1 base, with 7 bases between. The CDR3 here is CASSPRWENTEAFF. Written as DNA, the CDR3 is TGTGCCAGCTCACCACGATGGGAGAACACTGAAGCTTTCTTT.

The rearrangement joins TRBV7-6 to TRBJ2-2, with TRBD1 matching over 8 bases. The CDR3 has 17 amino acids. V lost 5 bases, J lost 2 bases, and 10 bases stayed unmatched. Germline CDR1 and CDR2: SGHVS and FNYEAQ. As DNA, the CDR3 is TGTGCCAGCAGCCAAGGACAGGGAGGCCCCAACACCGGGGAGCTGTTTTTT. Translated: CASSQGQGGPNTGELFF.

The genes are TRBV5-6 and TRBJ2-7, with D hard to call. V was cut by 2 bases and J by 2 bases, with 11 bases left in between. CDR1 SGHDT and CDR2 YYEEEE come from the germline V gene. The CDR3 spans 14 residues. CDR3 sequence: CASSLEPGAYEQYF. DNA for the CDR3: TGTGCCAGCAGCTTAGAACCGGGTGCCTACGAGCAGTACTTC.

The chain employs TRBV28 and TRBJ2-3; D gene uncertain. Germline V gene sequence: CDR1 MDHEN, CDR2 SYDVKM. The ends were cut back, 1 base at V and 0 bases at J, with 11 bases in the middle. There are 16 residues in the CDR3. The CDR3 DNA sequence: TGTGCCAGCAGTTTATCCGGCGGCTCTAGCACAGATACGCAGTATTTT. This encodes CASSLSGGSSTDTQYF.

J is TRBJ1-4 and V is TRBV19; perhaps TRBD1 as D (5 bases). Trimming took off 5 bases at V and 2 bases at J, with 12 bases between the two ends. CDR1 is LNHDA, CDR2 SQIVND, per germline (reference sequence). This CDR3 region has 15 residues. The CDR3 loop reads CASSPQGGTNEKLFF. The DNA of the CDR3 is TGTGCCAGTAGTCCCCAGGGTGGGACTAATGAAAAACTGTTTTTT.

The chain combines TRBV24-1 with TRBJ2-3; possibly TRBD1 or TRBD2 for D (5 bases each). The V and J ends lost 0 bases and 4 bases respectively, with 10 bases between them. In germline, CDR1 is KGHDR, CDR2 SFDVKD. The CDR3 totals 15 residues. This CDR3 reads CATSDLGGVPDTQYF. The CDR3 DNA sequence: TGTGCCACCAGTGATTTGGGGGGAGTGCCAGATACGCAGTATTTT.

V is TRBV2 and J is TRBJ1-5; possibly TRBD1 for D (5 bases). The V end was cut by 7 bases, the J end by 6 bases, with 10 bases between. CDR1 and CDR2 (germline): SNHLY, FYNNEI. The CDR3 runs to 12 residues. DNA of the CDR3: TGTGCCAGCACAGGGACGGGTCAGCCCCAGCATTTT. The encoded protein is CASTGTGQPQHF.

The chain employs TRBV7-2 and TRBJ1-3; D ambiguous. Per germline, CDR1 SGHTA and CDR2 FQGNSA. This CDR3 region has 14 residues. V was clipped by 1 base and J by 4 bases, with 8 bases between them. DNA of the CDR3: TGTGCCAGCAGCTTAGGTCTGCCCGGAAACACCATATATTTT. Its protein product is CASSLGLPGNTIYF. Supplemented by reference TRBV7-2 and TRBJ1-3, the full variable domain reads GAGVSQSPSNKVTEKGKDVELRCDPISGHTALYWYRQSLGQGLEFLIYFQGNSAPDKSGLPSDRFSAERTGGSVSTLTIQRTQQEDSAVYLCASSLGLPGNTIYFGEGSWLTVV.

The CDR3 sequence: CASRTRQGYGEQFF. CDR3 DNA sequence: TGTGCCAGCAGGACGAGACAGGGGTACGGTGAGCAGTTCTTC. This chain links TRBV2 with TRBJ2-1; 8 bases line up with TRBD1. The ends lost 6 bases at V and 9 bases at J; junction bases unmatched: 10. Germline assignment: CDR1 SNHLY and CDR2 FYNNEI. The CDR3 has 14 residues. Full variable domain (rest looked up from reference TRBV2 and TRBJ2-1): EPEVTQTPSHQVTQMGQEVILRCVPISNHLYFYWYRQILGQKVEFLVSFYNNEISEKSEIFDDQFSVERPDGSNFTLKIRSTKLEDSAMYFCASRTRQGYGEQFFGPGTRLTVL.

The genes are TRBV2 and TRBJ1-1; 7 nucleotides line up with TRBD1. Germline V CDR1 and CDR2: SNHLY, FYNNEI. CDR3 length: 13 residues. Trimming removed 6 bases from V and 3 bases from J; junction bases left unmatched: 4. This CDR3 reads CASRIQGYTEAFF. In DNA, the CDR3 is TGTGCCAGCAGGATACAGGGGTACACTGAAGCTTTCTTT.

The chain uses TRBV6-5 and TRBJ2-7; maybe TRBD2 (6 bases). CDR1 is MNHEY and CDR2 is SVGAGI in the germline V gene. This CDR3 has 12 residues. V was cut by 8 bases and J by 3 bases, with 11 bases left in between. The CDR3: CASGRGLYEQYF. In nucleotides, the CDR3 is TGTGCCAGCGGAAGGGGACTCTACGAGCAGTACTTC.

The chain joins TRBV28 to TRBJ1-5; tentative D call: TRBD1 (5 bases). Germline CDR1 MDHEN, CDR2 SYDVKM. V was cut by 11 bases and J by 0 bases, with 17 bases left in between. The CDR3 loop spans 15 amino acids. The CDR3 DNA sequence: TGTGCCCTCACGAAAGGACAACCTAGCAATCAGCCCCAGCATTTT. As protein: CALTKGQPSNQPQHF.

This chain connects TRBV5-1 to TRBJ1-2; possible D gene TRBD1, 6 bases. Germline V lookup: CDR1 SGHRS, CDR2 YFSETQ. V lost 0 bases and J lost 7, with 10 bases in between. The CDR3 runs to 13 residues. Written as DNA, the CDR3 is TGCGCCAGCAGCTTGGGGGGGGCGCGTGGCTACACCTTC. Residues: CASSLGGARGYTF.

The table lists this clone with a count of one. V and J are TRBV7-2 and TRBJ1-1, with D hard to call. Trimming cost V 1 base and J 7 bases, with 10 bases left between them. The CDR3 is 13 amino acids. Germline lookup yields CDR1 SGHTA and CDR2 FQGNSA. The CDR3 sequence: CASSLDREGEAFF. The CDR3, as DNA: TGTGCCAGCAGCTTAGATCGGGAAGGTGAAGCTTTCTTT.